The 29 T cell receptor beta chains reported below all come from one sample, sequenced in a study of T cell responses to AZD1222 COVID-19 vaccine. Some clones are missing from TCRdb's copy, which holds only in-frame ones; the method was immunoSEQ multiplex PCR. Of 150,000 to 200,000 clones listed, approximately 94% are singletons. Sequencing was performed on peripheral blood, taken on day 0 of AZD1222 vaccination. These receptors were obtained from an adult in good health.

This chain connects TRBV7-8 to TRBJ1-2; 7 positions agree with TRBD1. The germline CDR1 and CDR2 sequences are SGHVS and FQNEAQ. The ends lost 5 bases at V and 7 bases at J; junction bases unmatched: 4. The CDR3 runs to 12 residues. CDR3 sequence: CASSPNRGGYTF. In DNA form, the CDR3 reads TGTGCCAGCAGCCCTAACAGGGGTGGCTACACCTTC.

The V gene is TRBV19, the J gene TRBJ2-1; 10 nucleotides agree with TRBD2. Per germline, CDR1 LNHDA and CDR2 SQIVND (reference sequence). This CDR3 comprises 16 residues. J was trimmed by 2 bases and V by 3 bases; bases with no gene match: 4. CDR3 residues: CASSISLAGAYNEQFF. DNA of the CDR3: TGTGCCAGTAGTATCTCCCTAGCGGGGGCCTACAATGAGCAGTTCTTC.

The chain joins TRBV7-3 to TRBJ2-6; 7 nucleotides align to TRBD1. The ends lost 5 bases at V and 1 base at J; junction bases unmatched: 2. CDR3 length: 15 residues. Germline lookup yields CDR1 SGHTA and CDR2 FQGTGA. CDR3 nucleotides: TGTGCCAGCAGCCAGGGGGATTCTGGGGCCAACGTCCTGACTTTC. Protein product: CASSQGDSGANVLTF.

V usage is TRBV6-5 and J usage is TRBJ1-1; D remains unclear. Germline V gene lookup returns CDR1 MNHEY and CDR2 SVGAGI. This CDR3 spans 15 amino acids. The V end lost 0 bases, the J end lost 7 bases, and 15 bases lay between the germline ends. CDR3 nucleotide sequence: TGTGCCAGCAGTTACTCCCCGGGAGGCCCTATTGAAGCTTTCTTT. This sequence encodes CASSYSPGGPIEAFF.

The CDR3 spells CASSLSGLGGYTF. CDR3 coding DNA: TGTGCCAGCAGCTTATCGGGTTTGGGTGGCTACACCTTC. V and J are TRBV7-2 and TRBJ1-2; D uncertain. The CDR3 extends over 13 amino acids. The V end lost 2 bases, the J end lost 7 bases, and 11 bases lay between the germline ends. CDR1 is SGHTA, CDR2 FQGNSA, per germline.

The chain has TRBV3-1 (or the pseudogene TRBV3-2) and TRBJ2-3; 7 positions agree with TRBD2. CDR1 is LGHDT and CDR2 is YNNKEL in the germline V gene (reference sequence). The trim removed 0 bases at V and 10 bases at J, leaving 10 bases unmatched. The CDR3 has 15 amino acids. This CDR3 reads CASSQDWASGLPQYF. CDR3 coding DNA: TGTGCCAGCAGCCAAGATTGGGCTAGCGGACTGCCGCAGTATTTT.

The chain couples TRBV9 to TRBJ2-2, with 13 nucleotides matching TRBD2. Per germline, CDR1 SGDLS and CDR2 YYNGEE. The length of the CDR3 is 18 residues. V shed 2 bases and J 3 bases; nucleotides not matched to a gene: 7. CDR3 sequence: CASSVSRTSGSHTGELFF. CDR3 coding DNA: TGTGCCAGCAGCGTGTCTAGGACTAGCGGGAGCCACACCGGGGAGCTGTTTTTT.

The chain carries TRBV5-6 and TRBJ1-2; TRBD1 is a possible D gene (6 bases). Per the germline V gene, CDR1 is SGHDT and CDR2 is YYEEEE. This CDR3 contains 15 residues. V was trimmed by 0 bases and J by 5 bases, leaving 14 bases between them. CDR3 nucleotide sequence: TGTGCCAGCAGCTTGGAGGCACAGGGACTTTATGGCTACACCTTC. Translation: CASSLEAQGLYGYTF.

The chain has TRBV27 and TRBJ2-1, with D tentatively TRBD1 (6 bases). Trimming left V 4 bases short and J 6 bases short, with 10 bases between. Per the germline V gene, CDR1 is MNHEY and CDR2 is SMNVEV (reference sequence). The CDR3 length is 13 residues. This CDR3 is CASSSRGSNEQFF. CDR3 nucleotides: TGTGCCAGCAGTTCTAGGGGGAGCAATGAGCAGTTCTTC.

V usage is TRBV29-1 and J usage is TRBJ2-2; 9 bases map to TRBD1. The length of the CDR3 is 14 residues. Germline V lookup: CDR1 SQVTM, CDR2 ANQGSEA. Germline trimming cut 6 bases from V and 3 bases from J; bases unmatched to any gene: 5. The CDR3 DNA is TGCAGCGTCCCTGGACAGGGGTACACCGGGGAGCTGTTTTTT. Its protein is CSVPGQGYTGELFF.

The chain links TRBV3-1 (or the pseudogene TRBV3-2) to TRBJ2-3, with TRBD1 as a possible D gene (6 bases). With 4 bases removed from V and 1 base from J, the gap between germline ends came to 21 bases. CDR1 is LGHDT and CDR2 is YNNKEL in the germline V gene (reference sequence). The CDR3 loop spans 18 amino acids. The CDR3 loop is CASSPQRFRGFGTDTQYF. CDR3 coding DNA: TGTGCCAGCAGCCCTCAACGATTCAGGGGTTTCGGCACAGATACGCAGTATTTT.

CDR3 nucleotides: TGTGCCAGCAGCTTAGGGCTAGCTACAGATACGCAGTATTTT. Protein: CASSLGLATDTQYF. The gene calls are TRBV13 and TRBJ2-3; the D gene is possibly TRBD2 (5 bases). Germline V gene data show CDR1 as PRHDT and CDR2 as FYEKMQ (reference sequence). Trimming took off 0 bases at V and 3 bases at J, with 7 bases between the two ends. The CDR3 consists of 14 residues.

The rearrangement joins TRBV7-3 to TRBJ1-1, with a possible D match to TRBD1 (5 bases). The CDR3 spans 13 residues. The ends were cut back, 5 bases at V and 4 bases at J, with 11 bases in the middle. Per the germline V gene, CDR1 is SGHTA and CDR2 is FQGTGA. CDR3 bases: TGTGCCAGCAGCCTGTCGGGGCTCACTGAAGCTTTCTTT. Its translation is CASSLSGLTEAFF.

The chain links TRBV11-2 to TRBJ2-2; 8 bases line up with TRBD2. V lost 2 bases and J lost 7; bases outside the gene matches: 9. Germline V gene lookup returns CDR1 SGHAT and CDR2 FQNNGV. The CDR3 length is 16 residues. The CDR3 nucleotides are TGTGCCAGCAGCTTAAACCTGCCTAGCGGGCACGGGGAGCTGTTTTTT. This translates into CASSLNLPSGHGELFF.

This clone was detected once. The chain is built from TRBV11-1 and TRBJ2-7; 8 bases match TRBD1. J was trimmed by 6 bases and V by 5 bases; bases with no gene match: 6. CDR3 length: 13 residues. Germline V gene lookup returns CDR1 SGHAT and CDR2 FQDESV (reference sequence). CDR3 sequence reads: CASSKDRAGEQYF. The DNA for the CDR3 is TGTGCCAGCAGCAAGGACAGGGCCGGCGAGCAGTACTTC.

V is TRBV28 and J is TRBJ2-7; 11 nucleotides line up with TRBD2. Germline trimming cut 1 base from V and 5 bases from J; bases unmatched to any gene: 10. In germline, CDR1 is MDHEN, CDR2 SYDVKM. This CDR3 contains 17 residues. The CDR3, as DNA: TGTGCCAGCAGTTTATTAACTAGCGGGAGCGGGGTCCACGAGCAGTACTTC. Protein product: CASSLLTSGSGVHEQYF.

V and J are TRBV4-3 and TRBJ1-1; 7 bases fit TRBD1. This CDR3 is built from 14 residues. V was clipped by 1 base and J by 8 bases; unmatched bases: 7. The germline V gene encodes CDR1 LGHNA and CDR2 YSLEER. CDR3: CASSQGPSQGEAFF. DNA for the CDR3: TGCGCCAGCAGCCAAGGACCGTCACAGGGGGAAGCTTTCTTT.

CDR3 residues: CASIYPRGEAGNTIYF. The CDR3 bases are TGTGCCAGCATTTATCCCCGAGGGGAGGCTGGAAACACCATATATTTT. The V gene is TRBV2, the J gene TRBJ1-3; TRBD1 might be the D (5 bases). The CDR3 loop spans 16 amino acids. V was trimmed by 7 bases and J by 2 bases, leaving 18 bases between them. Germline V lookup: CDR1 SNHLY, CDR2 FYNNEI. The full variable domain, rest sourced from reference TRBV2 and TRBJ1-3, is EPEVTQTPSHQVTQMGQEVILRCVPISNHLYFYWYRQILGQKVEFLVSFYNNEISEKSEIFDDQFSVERPDGSNFTLKIRSTKLEDSAMYFCASIYPRGEAGNTIYFGEGSWLTVV.

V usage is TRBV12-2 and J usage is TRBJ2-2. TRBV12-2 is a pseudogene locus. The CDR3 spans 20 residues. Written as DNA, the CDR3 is TGTGCAAGTCGCTTAGCGCCGGTTATAATTTGGACCGCGAACACCGGGGAGCTGTTTTTT. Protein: CASRLAPVIIWTANTGELFF.

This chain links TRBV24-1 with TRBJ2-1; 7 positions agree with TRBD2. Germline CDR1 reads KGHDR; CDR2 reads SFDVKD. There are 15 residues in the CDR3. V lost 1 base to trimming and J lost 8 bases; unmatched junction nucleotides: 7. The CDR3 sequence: CATSDFGGSFHEQFF. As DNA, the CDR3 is TGTGCCACCAGTGATTTTGGCGGGAGTTTCCATGAGCAGTTCTTC.

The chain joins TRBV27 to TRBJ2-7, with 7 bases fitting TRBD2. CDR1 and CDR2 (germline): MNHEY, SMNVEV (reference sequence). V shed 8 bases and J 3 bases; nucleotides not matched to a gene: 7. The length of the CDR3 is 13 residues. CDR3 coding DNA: TGTGCCAGCTCGGCTAGCGGACTCTACGAGCAGTACTTC. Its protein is CASSASGLYEQYF.

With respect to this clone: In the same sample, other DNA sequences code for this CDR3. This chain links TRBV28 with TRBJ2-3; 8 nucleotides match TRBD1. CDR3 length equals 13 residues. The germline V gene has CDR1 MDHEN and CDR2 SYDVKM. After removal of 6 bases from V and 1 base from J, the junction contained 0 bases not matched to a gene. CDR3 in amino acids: CASRDRGTDTQYF. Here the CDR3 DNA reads TGTGCCAGCAGGGACAGGGGCACAGATACGCAGTATTTT. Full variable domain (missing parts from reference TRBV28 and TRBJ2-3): DVKVTQSSRYLVKRTGEKVFLECVQDMDHENMFWYRQDPGLGLRLIYFSYDVKMKEKGDIPEGYSVSREKKERFSLILESASTNQTSMYLCASRDRGTDTQYFGPGTRLTVL.

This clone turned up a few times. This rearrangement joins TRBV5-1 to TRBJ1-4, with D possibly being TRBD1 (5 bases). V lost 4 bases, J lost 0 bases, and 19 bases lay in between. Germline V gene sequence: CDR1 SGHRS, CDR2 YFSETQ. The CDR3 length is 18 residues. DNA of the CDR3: TGCGCCAGCAGCCGCGGACAAGGAGGGACTACAACTAATGAAAAACTGTTTTTT. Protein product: CASSRGQGGTTTNEKLFF.

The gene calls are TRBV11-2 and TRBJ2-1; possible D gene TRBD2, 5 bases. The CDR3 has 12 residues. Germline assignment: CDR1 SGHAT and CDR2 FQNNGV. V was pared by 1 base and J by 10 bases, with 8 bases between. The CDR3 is CASSLVTGEQFF. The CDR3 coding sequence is TGTGCCAGCAGCTTAGTTACGGGGGAGCAGTTCTTC.

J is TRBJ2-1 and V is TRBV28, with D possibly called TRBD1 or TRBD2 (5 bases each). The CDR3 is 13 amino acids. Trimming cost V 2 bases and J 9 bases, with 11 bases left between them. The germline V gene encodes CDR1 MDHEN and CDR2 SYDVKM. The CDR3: CASSLGTFFEQFF. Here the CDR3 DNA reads TGTGCCAGCAGTTTAGGGACCTTCTTTGAGCAGTTCTTC.

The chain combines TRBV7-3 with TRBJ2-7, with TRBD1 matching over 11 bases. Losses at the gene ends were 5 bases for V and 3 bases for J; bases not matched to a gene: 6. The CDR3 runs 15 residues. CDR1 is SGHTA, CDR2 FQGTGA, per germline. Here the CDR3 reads CASSPTGTGGYEQYF. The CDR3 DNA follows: TGTGCCAGCAGCCCAACCGGGACAGGGGGCTACGAGCAGTACTTC.

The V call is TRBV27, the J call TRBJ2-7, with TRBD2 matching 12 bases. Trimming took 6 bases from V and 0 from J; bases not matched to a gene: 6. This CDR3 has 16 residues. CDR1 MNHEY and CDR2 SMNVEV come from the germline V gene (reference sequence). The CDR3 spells CASRTSGSLLSYEQYF. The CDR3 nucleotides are TGTGCCAGCAGGACTAGCGGGAGCCTCCTCTCCTACGAGCAGTACTTC.

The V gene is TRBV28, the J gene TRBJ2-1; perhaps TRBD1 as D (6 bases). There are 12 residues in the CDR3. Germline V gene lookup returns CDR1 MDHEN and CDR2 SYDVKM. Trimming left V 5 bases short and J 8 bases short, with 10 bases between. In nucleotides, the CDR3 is TGTGCCAGCAGTCGGACAGAGCATGAGCAGTTCTTC. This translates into CASSRTEHEQFF.

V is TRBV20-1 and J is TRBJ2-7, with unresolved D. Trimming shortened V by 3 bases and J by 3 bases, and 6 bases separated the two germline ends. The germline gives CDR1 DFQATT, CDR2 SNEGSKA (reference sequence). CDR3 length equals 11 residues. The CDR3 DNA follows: TGCAGTGCTAGCGGCATCTACGAGCAGTACTTC. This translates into CSASGIYEQYF.